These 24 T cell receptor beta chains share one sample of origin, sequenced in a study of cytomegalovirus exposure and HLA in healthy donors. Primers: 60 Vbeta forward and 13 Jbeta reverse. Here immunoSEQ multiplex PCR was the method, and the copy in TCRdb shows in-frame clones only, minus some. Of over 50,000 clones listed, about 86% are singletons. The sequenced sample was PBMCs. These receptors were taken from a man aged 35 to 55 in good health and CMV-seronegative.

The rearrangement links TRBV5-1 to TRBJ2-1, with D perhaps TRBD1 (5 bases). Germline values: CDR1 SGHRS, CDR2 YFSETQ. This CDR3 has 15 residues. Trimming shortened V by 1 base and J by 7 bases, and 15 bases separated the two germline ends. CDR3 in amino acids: CASSLRQGVRNEQFF. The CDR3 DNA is TGCGCCAGCAGCTTGCGACAAGGGGTCCGTAATGAGCAGTTCTTC.

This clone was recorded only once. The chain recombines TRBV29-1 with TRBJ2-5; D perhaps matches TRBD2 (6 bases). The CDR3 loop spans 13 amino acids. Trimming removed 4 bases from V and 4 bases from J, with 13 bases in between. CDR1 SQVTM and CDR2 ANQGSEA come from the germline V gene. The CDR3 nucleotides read TGCAGCGTTGGCGGACTGGGGGGAGAGACCCAGTACTTC. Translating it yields CSVGGLGGETQYF.

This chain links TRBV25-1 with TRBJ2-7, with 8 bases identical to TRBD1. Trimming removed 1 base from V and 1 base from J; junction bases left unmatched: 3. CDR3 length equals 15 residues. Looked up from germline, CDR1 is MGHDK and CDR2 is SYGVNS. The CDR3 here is CASSEWGQDSYEQYF. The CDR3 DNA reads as TGTGCCAGCAGTGAATGGGGACAGGATTCCTACGAGCAGTACTTC.

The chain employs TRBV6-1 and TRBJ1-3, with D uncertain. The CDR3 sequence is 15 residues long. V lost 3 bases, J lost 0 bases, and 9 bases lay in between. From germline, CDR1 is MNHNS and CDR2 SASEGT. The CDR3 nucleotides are TGTGCCAGCAGTGATGGCCCACGCTCTGGAAACACCATATATTTT. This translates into CASSDGPRSGNTIYF.

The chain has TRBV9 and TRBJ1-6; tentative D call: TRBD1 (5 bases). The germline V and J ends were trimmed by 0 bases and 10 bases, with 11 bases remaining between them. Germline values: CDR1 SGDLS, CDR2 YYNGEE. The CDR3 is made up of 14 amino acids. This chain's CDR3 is CASSVVGTESPLHF. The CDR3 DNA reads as TGTGCCAGCAGCGTAGTAGGGACTGAGTCACCCCTCCACTTT. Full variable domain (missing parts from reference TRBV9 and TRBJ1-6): DSGVTQTPKHLITATGQRVTLRCSPRSGDLSVYWYQQSLDQGLQFLIQYYNGEERAKGNILERFSAQQFPDLHSELNLSSLELGDSALYFCASSVVGTESPLHFGNGTRLTVT.

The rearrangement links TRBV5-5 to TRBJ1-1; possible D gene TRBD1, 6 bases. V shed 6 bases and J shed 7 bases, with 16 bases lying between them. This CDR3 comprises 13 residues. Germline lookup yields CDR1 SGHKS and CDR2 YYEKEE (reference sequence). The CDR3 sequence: CASTDEQGREAFF. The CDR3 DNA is TGTGCCAGCACCGACGAACAGGGACGTGAAGCTTTCTTT.

CDR3: CASSPRARQGATGTTEAFF. For the CDR3, the DNA is TGTGCCAGCTCACCAAGGGCCCGACAGGGAGCCACCGGAACCACTGAAGCTTTCTTT. The chain is built from TRBV18 and TRBJ1-1, with 7 bases fitting TRBD1. The junction had 19 bases not matched to a gene; V was cut back by 2 bases and J by 4 bases. The CDR3 runs to 19 residues. Germline V gene data show CDR1 as KGHSH and CDR2 as LQKENI.

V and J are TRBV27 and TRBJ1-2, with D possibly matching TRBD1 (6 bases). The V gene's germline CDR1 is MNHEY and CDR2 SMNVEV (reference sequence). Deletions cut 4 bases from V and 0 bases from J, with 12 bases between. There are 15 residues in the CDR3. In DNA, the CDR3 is TGTGCCAGCAGTTGGGCGGGGGGCCCTAACTATGGCTACACCTTC. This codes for CASSWAGGPNYGYTF.

CDR3 coding DNA: TGTGCCATCAGTGAGTCGACAGGGACCCACACTGAAGCTTTCTTT. Amino acids: CAISESTGTHTEAFF. The chain combines TRBV10-3 with TRBJ1-1; 7 bases agree with TRBD1. Germline CDR1 ENHRY, CDR2 SYGVKD. The CDR3 sequence is 15 residues long. V gave up 0 bases and J gave up 3 bases; unmatched junction bases: 4.

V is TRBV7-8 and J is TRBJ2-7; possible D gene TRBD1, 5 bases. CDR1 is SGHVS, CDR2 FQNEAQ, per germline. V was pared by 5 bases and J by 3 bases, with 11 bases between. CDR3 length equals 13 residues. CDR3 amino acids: CASSTLTGYEQYF. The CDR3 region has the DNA TGTGCCAGCAGCACCCTTACAGGCTACGAGCAGTACTTC.

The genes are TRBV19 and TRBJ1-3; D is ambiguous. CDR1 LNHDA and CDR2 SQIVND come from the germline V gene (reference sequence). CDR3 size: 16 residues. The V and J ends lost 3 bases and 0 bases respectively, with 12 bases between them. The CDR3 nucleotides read TGTGCCAGTAGTATCTCTGCAGACACCTCTGGAAACACCATATATTTT. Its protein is CASSISADTSGNTIYF.

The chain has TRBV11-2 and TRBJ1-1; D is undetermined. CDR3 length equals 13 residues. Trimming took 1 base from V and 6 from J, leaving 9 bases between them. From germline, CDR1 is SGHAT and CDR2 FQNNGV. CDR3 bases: TGTGCCAGCAGCTTAGCTGGGCTGGCTGAAGCTTTCTTT. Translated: CASSLAGLAEAFF.

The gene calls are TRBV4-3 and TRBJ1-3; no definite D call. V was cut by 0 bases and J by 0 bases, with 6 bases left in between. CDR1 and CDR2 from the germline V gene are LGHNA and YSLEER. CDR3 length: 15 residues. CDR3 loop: CASSQELLSGNTIYF. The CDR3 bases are TGCGCCAGCAGCCAAGAACTACTCTCTGGAAACACCATATATTTT.

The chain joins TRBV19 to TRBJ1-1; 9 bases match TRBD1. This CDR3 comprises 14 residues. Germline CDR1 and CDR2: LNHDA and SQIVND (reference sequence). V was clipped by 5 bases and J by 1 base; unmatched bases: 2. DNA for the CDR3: TGTGCCAGTAGTTACAGGGGGCCGAACACTGAAGCTTTCTTT. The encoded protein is CASSYRGPNTEAFF. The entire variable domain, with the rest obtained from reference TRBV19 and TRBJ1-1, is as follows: DGGITQSPKYLFRKEGQNVTLSCEQNLNHDAMYWYRQDPGQGLRLIYYSQIVNDFQKGDIAEGYSVSREKKESFPLTVTSAQKNPTAFYLCASSYRGPNTEAFFGQGTRLTVV.

The CDR3 bases are TGTGCCAGCAGCTCCCGGGGTAGCGGGGGGGCCGTGGAGCTGTTTTTT. The encoded protein is CASSSRGSGGAVELFF. This chain uses TRBV11-3 with TRBJ2-2; 11 nucleotides line up with TRBD2. The CDR3 runs to 16 residues. J was trimmed by 10 bases and V by 4 bases; bases with no gene match: 11. Germline V gives CDR1 SGHNT, CDR2 YENEEA.

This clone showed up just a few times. The CDR3 protein is CASSLDGGLKSGNTIYF. The DNA for the CDR3 is TGCGCCAGCAGCTTGGATGGAGGGTTGAAATCTGGAAACACCATATATTTT. The chain links TRBV5-1 to TRBJ1-3; D is uncertain. The length of the CDR3 is 17 residues. CDR1 is SGHRS and CDR2 is YFSETQ in the germline V gene. The ends were cut back, 0 bases at V and 1 base at J, with 14 bases in the middle.

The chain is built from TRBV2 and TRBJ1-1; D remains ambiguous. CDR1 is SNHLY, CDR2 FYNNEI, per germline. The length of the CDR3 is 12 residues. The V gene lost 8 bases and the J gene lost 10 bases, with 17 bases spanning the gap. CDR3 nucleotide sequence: TGTGCCAGCTCCACTTCCCCGGTGTCAGCTTTCTTT. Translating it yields CASSTSPVSAFF.

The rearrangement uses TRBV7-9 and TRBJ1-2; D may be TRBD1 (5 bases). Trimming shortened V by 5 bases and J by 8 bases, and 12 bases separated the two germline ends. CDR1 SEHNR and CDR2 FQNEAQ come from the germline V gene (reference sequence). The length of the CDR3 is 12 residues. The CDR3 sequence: CASSPKTEGYTF. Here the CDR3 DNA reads TGTGCCAGCAGCCCGAAGACAGAAGGCTACACCTTC.

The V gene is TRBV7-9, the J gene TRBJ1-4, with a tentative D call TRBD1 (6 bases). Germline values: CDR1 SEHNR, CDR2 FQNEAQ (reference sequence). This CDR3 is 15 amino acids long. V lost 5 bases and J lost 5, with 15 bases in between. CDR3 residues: CASSLIGTSNEKLFF. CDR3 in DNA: TGTGCCAGCAGCCTGATTGGGACAAGCAATGAAAAACTGTTTTTT.

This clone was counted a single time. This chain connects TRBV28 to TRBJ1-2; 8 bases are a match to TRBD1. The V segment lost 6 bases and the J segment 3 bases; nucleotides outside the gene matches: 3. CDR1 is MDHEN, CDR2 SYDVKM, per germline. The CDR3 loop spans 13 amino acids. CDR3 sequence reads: CASRKQGDYGYTF. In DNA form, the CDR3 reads TGTGCCAGCAGGAAACAGGGGGACTATGGCTACACCTTC.

CDR3 in amino acids: CASSKWGVDSYEQYF. CDR3 nucleotide sequence: TGTGCCAGCAGTAAATGGGGGGTCGACTCCTACGAGCAGTACTTC. The chain recombines TRBV25-1 with TRBJ2-7, with D perhaps matching TRBD2 (6 bases). Germline CDR1 is MGHDK and CDR2 is SYGVNS. The CDR3 totals 15 residues. V lost 5 bases and J lost 0, with 14 bases in between.

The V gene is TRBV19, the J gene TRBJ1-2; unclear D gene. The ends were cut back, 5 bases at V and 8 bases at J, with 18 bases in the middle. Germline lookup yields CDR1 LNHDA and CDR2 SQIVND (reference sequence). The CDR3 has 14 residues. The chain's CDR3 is CASSLVGAPGGYTF. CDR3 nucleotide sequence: TGTGCCAGTAGTCTAGTTGGAGCGCCGGGGGGCTACACCTTC. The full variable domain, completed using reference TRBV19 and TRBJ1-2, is DGGITQSPKYLFRKEGQNVTLSCEQNLNHDAMYWYRQDPGQGLRLIYYSQIVNDFQKGDIAEGYSVSREKKESFPLTVTSAQKNPTAFYLCASSLVGAPGGYTFGSGTRLTVV.

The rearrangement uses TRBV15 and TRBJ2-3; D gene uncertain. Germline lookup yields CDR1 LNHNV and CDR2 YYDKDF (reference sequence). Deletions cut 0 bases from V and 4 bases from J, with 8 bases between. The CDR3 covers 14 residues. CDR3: CATSRDFRSDTQYF. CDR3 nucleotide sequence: TGTGCCACCAGCAGAGATTTTCGTTCAGATACGCAGTATTTT.

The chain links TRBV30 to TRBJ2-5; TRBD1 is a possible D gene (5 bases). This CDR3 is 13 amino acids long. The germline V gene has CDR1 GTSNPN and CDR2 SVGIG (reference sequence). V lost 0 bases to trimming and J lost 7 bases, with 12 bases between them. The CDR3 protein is CAWSVIGRATQYF. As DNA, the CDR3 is TGTGCCTGGAGTGTAATAGGCAGGGCGACCCAGTACTTC.